The present TCR beta chain was sequenced within a study of memory CD4+ T cells and cytomegalovirus serostatus. In the study overall: Of the healthy Belgian adults, 9 were CMV seropositive and 20 to 30 seronegative. Study observations and caveats: Each of approximately 63 CMV-associated TCRbeta sequences occurred in one to five individuals.

The CDR3 is 14 residues long. Per the germline V gene, CDR1 is SGHTA and CDR2 is FQGNSA. The ends were cut back, 4 bases at V and 3 bases at J, with 11 bases in the middle. Single viable CD3+CD4+CD8-CD45RO+ cells were sorted as the memory CD4+ T cells. CMV serostatus came from serum IgG against pp150, pp28, p38, p52. Positive selection with CD4 microbeads enriched total CD4+ T cells. Turning to this clone: Antigen unknown.

Assay: immunoSEQ multiplex PCR; the TCRdb copy retains only in-frame clones and omits some. The sample has around 38,000 clones; 76% are singletons. This chain links TRBV7-2 with TRBJ2-3; D is perhaps TRBD1 or TRBD2 (5 bases each). This receptor was obtained from an adult in good health and CMV-seronegative. Sequenced sample: memory CD4+ T cells from blood. The CDR3: CASSSRGVTDTQYF. The CDR3 DNA sequence: TGTGCCAGCAGCTCCCGGGGCGTTACAGATACGCAGTATTTT.